The rows below give T cell receptor beta chains drawn from one sample of a study of cytomegalovirus exposure and HLA in healthy donors. The repertoire was sequenced with immunoSEQ multiplex PCR; TCRdb's copy has only in-frame clones and lacks some. The data hold 150,000 to 200,000 clones, with 82% observed a single time. The sample comprised PBMCs. Every receptor here comes from a girl aged 10 to 17 in good health and CMV-seropositive. CDR3s include the opening cysteine and the closing phenylalanine or tryptophan. The D gene is left open where the match is weak. Clone size is stated in some rows and not others, as once, few, many or a class when expanded.

-	TRBV7-9	TRBJ1-2	-	TGTGCCAGCAGCTTACTACAGGTCTACTATGGCTACACCTTC	CASSLLQVYYGYTF
-	TRBV6-1	TRBJ1-1	-	TGTGCCAGCAGTGAGATCCACAGGAACACTGAAGCTTTCTTT	CASSEIHRNTEAFF
-	TRBV30	TRBJ1-5	-	TGTGCCTGGGACCGGGACATCGGTCAGCCCCAGCATTTT	CAWDRDIGQPQHF
-	TRBV28	TRBJ2-1	-	TGTGCCAGCATCCCCCGAGGAGGTCCCTACAATGAGCAGTTCTTC	CASIPRGGPYNEQFF
TRBD1	TRBV2	TRBJ2-1	-	TGTGCCAGCCGGGACAGCCCTAACAATGAGCAGTTCTTC	CASRDSPNNEQFF
TRBD1	TRBV5-1	TRBJ1-1	-	TGCGCCAGCAGCTTGTCGGACAGGGGGCTGAACACTGAAGCTTTCTTT	CASSLSDRGLNTEAFF
-	TRBV30	TRBJ1-4	-	TGTGCCGGAGAGGGTTTTAATGAAAAACTGTTTTTT	CAGEGFNEKLFF
-	TRBV4-3	TRBJ2-3	-	TGCGCCAGCAGCGGTGGGCAGGTGGTAGATACGCAGTATTTT	CASSGGQVVDTQYF
-	TRBV19	TRBJ2-7	once	TGTGCCAGTAGTATGACTTTCCAGGGCGAGCAGTACTTC	CASSMTFQGEQYF
TRBD2	TRBV7-2	TRBJ2-5	few	TGTGCCAGCAGGTTGAAACTAGCGGGGCTACCCCAAGAGACCCAGTACTTC	CASRLKLAGLPQETQYF
TRBD2	TRBV7-9	TRBJ2-7	-	TGTGCCAGCAGCCCCACCGCGGGAGAGTACGAGCAGTACTTC	CASSPTAGEYEQYF
-	TRBV12-5	TRBJ2-3	-	TGTGCTAGTGGCCCCAGTTCAGGGGATACGCAGTATTTT	CASGPSSGDTQYF
-	TRBV19	TRBJ1-1	-	TGTGCCAGTAGTAGTACAGGGACCACTGAAGCTTTCTTT	CASSSTGTTEAFF
-	TRBV7-3	TRBJ2-7	-	TGTGCCAGCAGCTTAACGGCTGGGCCCTACGAGCAGTACTTC	CASSLTAGPYEQYF
TRBD1	TRBV5-4	TRBJ2-5	-	TGTGCCAGCAGCTTGACAGGGGGCATCCAGGAGACCCAGTACTTC	CASSLTGGIQETQYF
TRBD1	TRBV5-6	TRBJ2-7	-	TGTGCCAGCAGCTCCAGGGGGCCGGCCGGGCAGCAGTACTTC	CASSSRGPAGQQYF
-	TRBV5-6	TRBJ1-4	-	TGTGCCAGCAGCTTGGTCGGACAGCTTAATGAAAAACTGTTTTTT	CASSLVGQLNEKLFF
-	TRBV7-6	TRBJ1-4	-	TGTGCCAGCAGCTCCGATAGAGGAGACAGCCCACTTCGGGAACTGTTTTTT	CASSSDRGDSPLRELFF
TRBD1	TRBV4-3	TRBJ2-1	-	TGCGCCAGCAGCGCCGACAGGGGATCCGGGGCTTGGTATGAGCAGTTCTTC	CASSADRGSGAWYEQFF
TRBD1	TRBV19	TRBJ1-3	-	TGTGCCAGTACTACGACAGGGACTGGAAACACCATATATTTT	CASTTTGTGNTIYF
-	TRBV5-8	TRBJ1-5	-	TGTGCCAGCAGCTTTGGTGTGGCGCCGGGTCAGCCCCAGCATTTT	CASSFGVAPGQPQHF
-	TRBV7-9	TRBJ1-2	once	TGTGCCAGCAGCTTAGAATCGGGGGAGTTTGGCTACACCTTC	CASSLESGEFGYTF
-	TRBV27	TRBJ2-6	-	TGTGCCAGCAGTTTAATTTTCGGGACTGGGGCCAACGTCCTGACTTTC	CASSLIFGTGANVLTF
-	TRBV11-3	TRBJ2-5	-	TGTGCCAGCAGCCGGACAGCATCCAACCTCAGGGAGACCCAGTACTTC	CASSRTASNLRETQYF
-	TRBV5-6	TRBJ1-2	-	TGTGCCAGCAGCCTGTTGATGCTTGCCCCCAGAAAGAATTATGGCTACACCTTC	CASSLLMLAPRKNYGYTF
-	TRBV27	TRBJ2-1	-	TGTGCCAGCAGTTCGTGGGCGGGGCAGGATTACAATGAGCAGTTCTTC	CASSSWAGQDYNEQFF
TRBD1	TRBV2	TRBJ2-4	-	TGTGCCAGCAGGGATACACAGGGGTACCTCAAAAACATTCAGTACTTC	CASRDTQGYLKNIQYF
-	TRBV6-1	TRBJ1-5	-	TGTGCCAGCAGTGAAGCAGGGGACAATCAGCCCCAGCATTTT	CASSEAGDNQPQHF
TRBD1	TRBV6-1	TRBJ2-7	-	TGTGCCAGCTGCCGACAGGGGGCAGGCTACGAGCAGTACTTC	CASCRQGAGYEQYF
TRBD1	TRBV6-1	TRBJ2-2	-	TGTGCCAGCAGTGGACAGGGATACGGGGAGCTGTTTTTT	CASSGQGYGELFF
-	TRBV7-9	TRBJ2-5	few	TGTGCCAGCAGCTTAGTCGGGGAGACCCAGTACTTC	CASSLVGETQYF
-	TRBV6-6	TRBJ2-5	-	TGTGCCAGCAGGAGGCGGGACGGACTCTCGGGGACCCAGTACTTC	CASRRRDGLSGTQYF
-	TRBV10-3	TRBJ1-2	-	TGTGCCATCCAACCTCCCGGCTATGGCTACACCTTC	CAIQPPGYGYTF
TRBD1	TRBV28	TRBJ2-1	-	TGTGCCAGCAGTTTCTCGACTGGGACAGACCGATTCTACAATGAGCAGTTCTTC	CASSFSTGTDRFYNEQFF
TRBD1	TRBV7-9	TRBJ2-1	-	TGTGCCAGCAGCCCGCCGGGACAGCAATATCCCCATGAGCAGTTCTTC	CASSPPGQQYPHEQFF
-	TRBV19	TRBJ1-5	-	TGTGCCAGTAGTATAGAAGGGAGACGCAATCAGCCCCAGCATTTT	CASSIEGRRNQPQHF
TRBD1	TRBV9	TRBJ1-2	-	TGTGCCAGCGGCGTAGGAGGGGGCGCGTCGGACTACACCTTC	CASGVGGGASDYTF
-	TRBV2	TRBJ1-5	-	TGTGCCAGCATGTTGGGCGCTGGTCAGCCCCAGCATTTT	CASMLGAGQPQHF
TRBD2	TRBV7-3	TRBJ2-7	-	TGTGCCAGCAGCTTGTGGGAGGGATACGAGCAGTACTTC	CASSLWEGYEQYF
TRBD2	TRBV6-5	TRBJ2-7	once	TGTGCCAGCAGTTACTCGCCCCAGGGAGGGTACGAGCAGTACTTC	CASSYSPQGGYEQYF
-	TRBV27	TRBJ1-2	-	TGTGCCAGCAGTTTATCGGCGGCGGGGGTGTATGGCTACACCTTC	CASSLSAAGVYGYTF
TRBD2	TRBV10-3	TRBJ2-1	-	TGTGCCATCAACCGCGGGGGCTACAATGAGCAGTTCTTC	CAINRGGYNEQFF
-	TRBV7-3	TRBJ2-1	once	TGTGCCAGCAGCGCTAGCCATGGAGAGCAGTTCTTC	CASSASHGEQFF
TRBD1	TRBV30	TRBJ1-2	-	TGTGCCTGGAGTCCCGGGACAGCTTATGGCTACACCTTC	CAWSPGTAYGYTF
-	TRBV9	TRBJ2-1	-	TGTGCCAGCAGCGTAGTCCCGGGTCCCGGCGATGAGCAGTTCTTC	CASSVVPGPGDEQFF
-	TRBV2	TRBJ2-1	-	TGTGCCAGCAGTGAAGGTTCCCACACCAATGAGCAGTTCTTC	CASSEGSHTNEQFF